This T cell receptor (beta chain) was identified in a study of vaccination effects on CD4 cells after COVID-19 (dated by TCRdb to between 2021 and 2024). With regard to the full study: In the ViraFEST assay, PBMC were stimulated with viral peptide pools, and antigen-specific CD4+ T cell clonotypes were then identified by expansion using TCR sequencing. The full study included roughly 11 COVID-19 convalescent patients and several SARS-CoV-2-naive healthy vaccine recipients. In the study, cultures from other donors were sequenced using the Oncomine TCR Beta short-read assay on an Illumina iSeq 100. Each participant got two doses of an mRNA SARS-CoV-2 vaccine, either BNT162b2 or mRNA-1273. Some 1.9 million PBMC per well were cultured with approximately 10 ug/ml peptides in IMDM containing 5% human AB serum, approximately 9.1 IU/ml IL-2 and gentamicin. SARS-CoV-2 spike-specific CD4+ TCR repertoires from before and after mRNA vaccination were compared in COVID-19 convalescent patients and in infection-naive vaccine recipients.

Library creation used the immunoSEQ multiplex PCR assay. TCR beta CDR3 sequencing was performed on DNA from the cultured, isolated CD4+ T cells. As for the authors' bioinformatics: Non-productive TCR sequences were discarded, and reads were trimmed to the CDR3 region, with only CDR3s of 7 or more amino acids retained. The MANAFEST web app was used to pick out antigen-specific clonotypes by comparing their expansion in peptide wells with that in reference cultures. Positive clones required FDR<0.05 expansion versus reference and all other wells, odds ratio above 5, and frequency above 0.1% in two replicate wells. Cross-reactive clonotypes were defined as significantly expanded in SARS-CoV-2 spike wells and in at least one common cold coronavirus spike condition. Using the stringdist R package, CDR3 similarity was measured by Levenshtein distance, and unrooted trees were constructed with ape in R 3.6.1. Not all clones reach the TCRdb copy of this immuneACCESS table, which keeps in-frame sequences only. Checked studies attribute under half of the gap to unresolved V genes and leave the rest unexplained. The DNA gave D and trimming, while V, J and clone size come from that table. The sample includes tens of thousands of clones, with around 69% observed a single time. The ten biggest clones cover 9.5% to 11% of the sample.

Overall results and qualifications from the work: In healthy vaccine recipients, vaccine-induced clones were almost all SARS-CoV-2 mono-reactive, with only 1 of 255 cross-reactive with common cold coronaviruses. The study was limited by a small number of convalescent patients, and early post-infection timepoints were lacking. At late post-vaccination timepoints, both infection-induced and vaccine-induced clones showed marked clonal contraction, consistent with waning T cell responses.

V has 4 bases trimmed and J has 3 bases trimmed; junction bases matching no gene number 9. Based on the germline V gene, the CDR1 and CDR2 sequences are MGHRA and YSYEKL. CDR3 length: 16 amino acids, cysteine to phenylalanine. CDR3 DNA only is kept here, 48 bases in frame from base 1. This clone registers as medium-sized (0.01 to 0.1%) within its sample. The antigen it binds to is not known. The record has no base qualities; no much larger clone is one base away. After more than nine days of culture, CD4+ T cells were isolated with the EasySep CD4+ T cell isolation kit. The absence of prior SARS-CoV-2 infection in healthy vaccine recipients was confirmed by negative nucleocapsid antibodies before and after vaccination. Half of the culture medium was replaced with fresh IL-2-containing medium on days 3 and 7. Unless noted otherwise, every peptide stimulation condition was grown in triplicate wells. Using Ficoll-Paque Plus gradient centrifugation, PBMC were separated from whole blood and then either used fresh or cryopreserved at -140C. The QIAamp micro DNA kit was used to extract genomic DNA from the cultured CD4+ T cells.

The chain was built from TRBV4-1 and TRBJ1-2, and TRBD1 aligns with 9 junction nucleotides. The receptor's source is a human donor who received a COVID-19 vaccine. The sample was CD4+ T cells from PBMCs cultured without peptide, taken before COVID-19 vaccination. The DNA sequence reads TGCGCCAGCAGCCCGCATCGGGACAGGGTGGACTATGGCTACACCTTC. This yields the protein CASSPHRDRVDYGYTF.